Listed below are T cell receptor beta chains from one sample, sequenced in a study of cytomegalovirus exposure and HLA in healthy donors. Clones were read by immunoSEQ multiplex PCR, and TCRdb kept only the in-frame ones, dropping some. The sample includes more than 100,000 clones, roughly 79% seen only once; the top ten take 1.3%. Sequenced input: PBMCs. These receptors all stem from a woman in her thirties or forties in good health and CMV-seronegative. Both conserved end residues are part of each CDR3. D genes are given only for firm matches. A clone size is listed for some rows: how often the clone was seen (once, few, many), or a class if it is expanded.

V	size	J	D	CDR3	DNA
TRBV27	-	TRBJ2-7	-	CASSLNRDTPYEQYF	TGTGCCAGCAGTTTAAACCGGGACACCCCCTACGAGCAGTACTTC
TRBV2	-	TRBJ1-6	TRBD1	CASSPDRGLLYNSPLHF	TGTGCCAGCAGCCCGGACAGGGGGCTTCTTTATAATTCACCCCTCCACTTT
TRBV6-5	once	TRBJ2-7	TRBD2	CASSQSGGTYEQYF	TGTGCCAGCAGTCAAAGCGGGGGTACCTACGAGCAGTACTTC
TRBV7-9	-	TRBJ2-3	TRBD2	CASSPPRGGTNTDTQYF	TGTGCCAGCAGCCCCCCTCGCGGGGGGACAAACACAGATACGCAGTATTTT
TRBV6-1	-	TRBJ2-3	-	CASTQPGDTQYF	TGTGCCAGCACCCAACCGGGAGATACGCAGTATTTT
TRBV7-6	-	TRBJ2-1	-	CASSLPGNEQFF	TGTGCCAGCAGCTTACCAGGGAATGAGCAGTTCTTC
TRBV11-3	-	TRBJ2-1	-	CASSLGDTFSYNEQFF	TGTGCCAGCAGCTTGGGAGACACCTTCTCCTACAATGAGCAGTTCTTC
TRBV28	-	TRBJ2-7	-	CASMSAGTMHYEQYF	TGTGCCAGCATGTCTGCCGGGACAATGCACTACGAGCAGTACTTC
TRBV28	-	TRBJ1-2	TRBD1	CASSRDRDRVHGYTF	TGTGCCAGCAGCAGAGACCGGGACAGGGTGCATGGCTACACCTTC
TRBV18	-	TRBJ1-2	TRBD1	CASSPPDRVSGYTF	TGTGCCAGCTCACCACCGGACAGGGTAAGCGGCTACACCTTC
TRBV7-9	few	TRBJ1-4	TRBD1	CASSLNRGFEKLFF	TGTGCCAGCAGCTTAAACAGGGGTTTTGAAAAACTGTTTTTT
TRBV6-5	-	TRBJ1-2	-	CASKGVYGYTF	TGTGCCTCAAAGGGGGTCTATGGCTACACCTTC
TRBV6-5	once	TRBJ1-2	TRBD1	CASSSAGTGSHGYTF	TGTGCCAGCAGTTCAGCCGGGACAGGGTCCCATGGCTACACCTTC
TRBV19	-	TRBJ2-2	-	CASKPTGIRGTGELFF	TGTGCCAGTAAACCCACAGGGATTCGGGGCACCGGGGAGCTGTTTTTT
TRBV6-6	-	TRBJ2-6	-	CASSPGVDGANVLTF	TGTGCCAGCTCCCCGGGGGTCGACGGGGCCAACGTCCTGACTTTC
TRBV28	-	TRBJ1-2	TRBD1	CASRTAGQGVWGYTF	TGTGCCAGCAGGACCGCGGGACAGGGGGTTTGGGGCTACACCTTC
TRBV25-1	few	TRBJ2-7	-	CASTGSLYEQYF	TGTGCCAGCACCGGGTCCCTCTACGAGCAGTACTTC
TRBV18	-	TRBJ2-2	-	CASSPPQGNTGELFF	TGTGCCAGCTCACCACCACAGGGGAACACCGGGGAGCTGTTTTTT
TRBV6-6	-	TRBJ2-7	-	CASSFRQAREQYF	TGTGCCAGCAGTTTCCGCCAGGCCCGCGAGCAGTACTTC
TRBV10-1	-	TRBJ1-1	TRBD1	CASSVQDREGYTEAFF	TGCGCCAGCAGTGTTCAGGACAGGGAAGGATACACTGAAGCTTTCTTT
TRBV6-1	-	TRBJ1-1	-	CASRGRGTEAFF	TGTGCCAGCAGGGGGAGGGGCACTGAAGCTTTCTTT
TRBV5-1	once	TRBJ1-4	TRBD1	CASSLEGATNEKLFF	TGCGCCAGCAGCTTAGAGGGGGCCACTAATGAAAAACTGTTTTTT
TRBV14	-	TRBJ2-1	-	CASSQLSSGTPFYHEQFF	TGTGCCAGCAGCCAGCTAAGCTCCGGGACTCCTTTCTATCATGAGCAGTTCTTC
TRBV6-4	-	TRBJ2-1	TRBD1	CASSDSGTGSNEQFF	TGTGCCAGCAGTGACTCCGGGACAGGGAGCAATGAGCAGTTCTTC
TRBV6-5	-	TRBJ1-6	TRBD1	CASSYDRGLHSPLHF	TGTGCCAGCAGTTACGACAGGGGGCTCCATTCACCCCTCCACTTT
TRBV27	-	TRBJ2-3	TRBD2	CASSFRGLAGINTQYF	TGTGCCAGCAGTTTTCGGGGACTAGCGGGAATCAATACGCAGTATTTT
TRBV7-9	-	TRBJ1-6	-	CASSLVDSPLHF	TGTGCCAGCAGCTTAGTAGATTCACCCCTCCACTTT
TRBV4-2	-	TRBJ1-5	TRBD1	CASTSGQRNQPQHF	TGTGCCAGCACCTCGGGACAGCGCAATCAGCCCCAGCATTTT
TRBV28	-	TRBJ1-2	TRBD1	CASSRTGGDYGYTF	TGTGCCAGCAGCCGGACAGGGGGGGACTATGGCTACACCTTC
TRBV6-1	-	TRBJ2-7	TRBD2	CASEKAGVTYEQYF	TGTGCCAGCGAGAAGGCGGGGGTAACCTACGAGCAGTACTTC
TRBV4-3	-	TRBJ1-6	TRBD1	CASSQDARGQGIVGGNSPLHF	TGCGCCAGCAGCCAAGATGCGAGGGGACAGGGAATCGTTGGGGGGAATTCACCCCTCCACTTT
TRBV12-5	-	TRBJ1-1	-	CASGLGSGETEAFF	TGTGCTAGTGGTTTGGGATCAGGGGAAACTGAAGCTTTCTTT
TRBV11-3	-	TRBJ1-2	TRBD1	CASSEQGHGYTF	TGTGCCAGCAGCGAACAGGGGCATGGCTACACCTTC
TRBV29-1	once	TRBJ2-1	TRBD2	CSVELADYYNEQFF	TGCAGCGTTGAACTAGCGGATTACTACAATGAGCAGTTCTTC
TRBV18	-	TRBJ2-1	TRBD2	CASSPRLASWDEQFF	TGTGCCAGCTCACCAAGACTAGCGTCGTGGGATGAGCAGTTCTTC
TRBV7-9	-	TRBJ2-7	-	CSSSLTSSEQYF	TGTTCCAGCAGCCTGACTAGTAGCGAGCAGTACTTC
TRBV5-1	few	TRBJ2-2	TRBD1	CASSSGGTGDTGELFF	TGCGCCAGCAGCTCCGGAGGGACAGGGGACACCGGGGAGCTGTTTTTT
TRBV29-1	-	TRBJ2-7	-	CSVIPQGKTYEQYF	TGCAGCGTCATACCGCAGGGTAAAACCTACGAGCAGTACTTC
TRBV6-5	-	TRBJ2-7	-	CASSQGGEQYF	TGTGCCAGCAGTCAGGGTGGCGAGCAGTACTTC
TRBV6-5	-	TRBJ1-3	-	CASSREAGNTIYF	TGTGCCAGCAGTCGGGAGGCTGGAAACACCATATATTTT
TRBV5-1	-	TRBJ2-3	TRBD2	CASSLAGGGVTDTQYF	TGCGCCAGCAGCTTGGCCGGCGGGGGGGTAACAGATACGCAGTATTTT
TRBV6-1	-	TRBJ1-2	-	CASSAPGSYYGYTF	TGTGCCAGCAGTGCACCAGGGTCCTACTATGGCTACACCTTC
TRBV5-5	-	TRBJ2-2	TRBD1	CASTDRGLRTGELFF	TGTGCCAGCACGGACAGGGGGCTGAGGACCGGGGAGCTGTTTTTT
TRBV19	-	TRBJ2-3	TRBD1	CASRDRASTDTQYF	TGTGCCAGTAGGGACAGGGCGAGCACAGATACGCAGTATTTT
TRBV29-1	-	TRBJ2-7	TRBD1	CSVETDRGTYEQYF	TGCAGCGTTGAAACCGACAGGGGCACCTACGAGCAGTACTTC
TRBV4-3	-	TRBJ1-6	-	CASSQDVSGAYSPLHF	TGCGCCAGCAGCCAAGATGTATCAGGGGCATATTCACCCCTCCACTTT
TRBV29-1	-	TRBJ1-1	-	CSARENTEAFF	TGCAGCGCCCGGGAGAACACTGAAGCTTTCTTT
TRBV2	-	TRBJ1-1	-	CASIPGRVTEAFF	TGTGCCAGCATCCCTGGCAGGGTCACTGAAGCTTTCTTT
TRBV10-2	medium-sized	TRBJ1-5	-	CASSESPGNSNQPQHF	TGCGCCAGCAGTGAGTCGCCGGGGAATAGCAATCAGCCCCAGCATTTT
TRBV4-1	-	TRBJ1-1	-	CASSPWRTGYTEAFF	TGCGCCAGCAGCCCCTGGCGCACAGGGTACACTGAAGCTTTCTTT
TRBV6-5	-	TRBJ2-1	TRBD1	CASSYSTGGFYNEQFF	TGTGCCAGCAGTTACTCGACAGGGGGGTTCTACAATGAGCAGTTCTTC
TRBV7-9	-	TRBJ1-5	TRBD1	CASSLSPTGMDQPQHF	TGTGCCAGCAGCCTCTCCCCGACAGGGATGGATCAGCCCCAGCATTTT
TRBV19	-	TRBJ1-2	-	CASSVDRTYGYTF	TGTGCCAGTAGTGTCGACAGGACCTATGGCTACACCTTC
TRBV5-5	-	TRBJ2-7	-	CASSLGESSYEQYF	TGTGCCAGCAGCTTGGGCGAGAGCTCCTACGAGCAGTACTTC